What follows is one TCR beta chain and its context. Its antigen is unidentified. This sample was taken from a study of immune evolution from preneoplasia to lung adenocarcinoma. Study-wide results and limits: From normal lung to invasive adenocarcinoma, top clone frequencies appeared to decrease. Clonality was highest in normal lung, lower in later-stage lesions apparently.

The method was immunoSEQ multiplex PCR; TCRdb's version includes in-frame clones alone and lacks a portion of them. The repertoire holds 3,500 to 5,000 clones, with 77% as singletons. The CDR3 length is 15 residues. Germline CDR1 is SGHVS and CDR2 is FQNEAQ. V gave up 5 bases and J gave up 4 bases; unmatched junction bases: 4. Sequenced: FFPE adjacent normal lung tissue. The sequence came from a person aged 55-85 years with lung adenocarcinoma. The J gene is TRBJ2-1, the V gene TRBV7-8, with TRBD2 matching 11 bases. CDR3 DNA sequence: TGTGCCAGCAGCCCGACTAGCGGGGATTACAATGAGCAGTTCTTC. It yields the protein CASSPTSGDYNEQFF.